The present entry profiles one TCR beta chain with its context. Its specificity is unknown. The time point denotes: neoterminal ileum biopsy at postoperative endoscopy, about 6 months after surgery. V lost 2 bases and J 1 base, leaving 11 bases between the germline ends. The CDR3 is 15 amino acids. CDR1 WNHNN and CDR2 SYGVQD come from the germline V gene (reference sequence). The sample belongs to a study of T cell repertoires in ileal Crohn's disease. Study-wide context: M6 samples are neoterminal ileum biopsies from postoperative colonoscopy. Study-level findings and limits: Within the first postoperative year, endoscopy came at median approximately 6.9 months. All patients with clonality above 26.8% had endoscopic recurrence.

The repertoire was sequenced with immunoSEQ multiplex PCR; TCRdb's copy has only in-frame clones and lacks some. In the table there are about 12,000 clones, around four fifths of which are singletons. This rearrangement joins TRBV10-1 to TRBJ2-5; maybe TRBD2 (6 bases). The TCR comes from an adult with Crohn's disease. Sequences were obtained from ileal tissue. Here the CDR3 DNA reads TGCGCCAGCAGTGAGGGAGGGGTAGGCCAAGAGACCCAGTACTTC. It codes for CASSEGGVGQETQYF.